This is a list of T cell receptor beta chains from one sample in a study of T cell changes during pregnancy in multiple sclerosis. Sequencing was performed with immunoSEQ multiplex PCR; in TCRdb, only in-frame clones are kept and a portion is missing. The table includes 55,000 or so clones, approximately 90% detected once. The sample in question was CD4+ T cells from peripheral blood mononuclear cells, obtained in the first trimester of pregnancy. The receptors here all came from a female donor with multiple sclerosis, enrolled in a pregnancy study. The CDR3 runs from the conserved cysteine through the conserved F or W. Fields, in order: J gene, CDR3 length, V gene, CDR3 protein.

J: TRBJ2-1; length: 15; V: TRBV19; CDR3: CASRRVAGAYNEQFF
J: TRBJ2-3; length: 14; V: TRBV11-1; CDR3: CASSFYGRTDTQYF
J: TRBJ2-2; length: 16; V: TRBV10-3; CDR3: CAISTGLASDTGELFF
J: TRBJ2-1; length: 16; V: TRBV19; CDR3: CASSWTGPFSYNEQFF
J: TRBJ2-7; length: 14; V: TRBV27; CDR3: CASSRTSGSYEQYF
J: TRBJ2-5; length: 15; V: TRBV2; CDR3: CASRSVRGAQETQYF
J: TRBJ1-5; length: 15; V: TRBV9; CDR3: CASSVAAGGNQPQHF
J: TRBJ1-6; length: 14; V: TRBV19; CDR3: CASSAGTVNSPLHF
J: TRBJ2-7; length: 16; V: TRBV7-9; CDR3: CASSPLTGIGTYEQYF
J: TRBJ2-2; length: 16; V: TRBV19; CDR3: CASSIGTSGNTGELFF
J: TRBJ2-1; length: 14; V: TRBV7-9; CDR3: CASSLKAGGSEQFF
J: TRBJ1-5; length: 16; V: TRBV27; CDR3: CASSLRWDGRNQPQHF